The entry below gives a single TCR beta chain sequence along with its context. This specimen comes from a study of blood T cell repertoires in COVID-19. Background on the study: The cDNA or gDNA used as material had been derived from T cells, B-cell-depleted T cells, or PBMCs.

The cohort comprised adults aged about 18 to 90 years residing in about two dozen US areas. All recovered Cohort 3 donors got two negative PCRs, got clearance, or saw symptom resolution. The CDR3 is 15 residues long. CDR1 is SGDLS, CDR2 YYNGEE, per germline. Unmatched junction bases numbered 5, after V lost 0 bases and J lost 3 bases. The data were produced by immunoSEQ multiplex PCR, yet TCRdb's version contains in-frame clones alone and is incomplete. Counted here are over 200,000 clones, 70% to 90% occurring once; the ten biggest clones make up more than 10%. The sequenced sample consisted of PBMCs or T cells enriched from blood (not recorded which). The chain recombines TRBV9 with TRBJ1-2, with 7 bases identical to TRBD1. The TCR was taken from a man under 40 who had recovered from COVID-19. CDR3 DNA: TGTGCCAGCAGCGTAGGAGGAGGGGGCGACTATGGCTACACCTTC. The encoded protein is CASSVGGGGDYGYTF.